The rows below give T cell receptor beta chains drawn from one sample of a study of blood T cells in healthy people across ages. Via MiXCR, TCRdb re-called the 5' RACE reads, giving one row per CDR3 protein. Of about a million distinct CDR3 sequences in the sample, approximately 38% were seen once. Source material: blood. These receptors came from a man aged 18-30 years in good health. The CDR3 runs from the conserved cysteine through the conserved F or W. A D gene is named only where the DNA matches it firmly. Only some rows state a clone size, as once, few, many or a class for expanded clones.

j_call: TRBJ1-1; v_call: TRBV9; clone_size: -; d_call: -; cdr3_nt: TGTGCCGGCAGCCCCGGGGCAGGGGAAGCTTTCTTT; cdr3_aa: CAGSPGAGEAFF
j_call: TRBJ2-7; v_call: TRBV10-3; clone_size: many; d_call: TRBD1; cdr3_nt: TGTGCCATCAGTGGTCCGGGACAGGGTACCTACGAGCAGTACTTC; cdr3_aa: CAISGPGQGTYEQYF
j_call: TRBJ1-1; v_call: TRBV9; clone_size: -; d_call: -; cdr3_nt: TGTGCCAGCAGCCAAGACAGTGACGAAGCTTTCTTT; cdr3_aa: CASSQDSDEAFF
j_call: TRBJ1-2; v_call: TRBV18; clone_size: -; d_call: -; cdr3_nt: TGTGCCAGCTCACCGGCTGATGATGAGCAAAGCTACACCTTC; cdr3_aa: CASSPADDEQSYTF
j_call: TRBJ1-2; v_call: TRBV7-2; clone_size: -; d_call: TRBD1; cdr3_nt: TGTGCCAGCAGCTTAACAGGACAGGGGGCGGGAGGCTACACCTTC; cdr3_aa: CASSLTGQGAGGYTF
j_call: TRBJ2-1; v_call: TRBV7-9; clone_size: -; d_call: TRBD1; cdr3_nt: TGTGCCAGCAGCCTGGACAGGGCGACACGTGAGCAGTTCTTC; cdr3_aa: CASSLDRATREQFF
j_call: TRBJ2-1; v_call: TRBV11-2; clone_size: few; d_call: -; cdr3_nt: TGTGCCAGCATCGGGACGAGCTCCTACAATGAGCAGTTCTTC; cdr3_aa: CASIGTSSYNEQFF
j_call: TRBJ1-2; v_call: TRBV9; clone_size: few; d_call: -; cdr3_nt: TGTGCCAGCAGCGCGGGATACTATGGCTACACCTTC; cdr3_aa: CASSAGYYGYTF
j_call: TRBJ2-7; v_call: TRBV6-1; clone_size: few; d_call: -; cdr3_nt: TGTGCCAGCAGACACAGGGTTGGTTGGCACGAGCAGTACTTC; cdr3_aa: CASRHRVGWHEQYF
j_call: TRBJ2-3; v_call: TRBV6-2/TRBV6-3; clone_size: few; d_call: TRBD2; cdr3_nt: TGTGCCAGCAGCCCCGGACTAGCGGGGTTATCGCAGTATTTT; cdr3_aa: CASSPGLAGLSQYF
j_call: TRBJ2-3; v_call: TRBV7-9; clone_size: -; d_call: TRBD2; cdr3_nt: TGTGCCAGCAGCTCCCCCGGGACTAGCGGGGGTAGCACAGATACGCAGTATTTT; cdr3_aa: CASSSPGTSGGSTDTQYF
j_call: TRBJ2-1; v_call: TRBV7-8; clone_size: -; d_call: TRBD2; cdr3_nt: TGTGCCAGCAGCCCTCGAATTAGACTAGCGCAAGGGATGGGCAATGAGCAGTTCTTC; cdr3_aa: CASSPRIRLAQGMGNEQFF
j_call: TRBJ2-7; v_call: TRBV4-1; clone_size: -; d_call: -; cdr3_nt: TGCGCCAGCAGCCAAGGTCAGCTACCAACCTACGAGCAGTACTTC; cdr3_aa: CASSQGQLPTYEQYF
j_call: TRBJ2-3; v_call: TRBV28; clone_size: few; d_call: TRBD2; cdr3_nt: TGTGCCAGCACCCAGGTCGGGGGGGGTAACCGAGATACGCAGTATTTT; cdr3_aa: CASTQVGGGNRDTQYF
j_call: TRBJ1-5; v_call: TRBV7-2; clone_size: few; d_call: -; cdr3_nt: TGTGCCAGCAGCTTATCAGGGTCCGCTAATCAGCCCCAGCATTTT; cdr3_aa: CASSLSGSANQPQHF
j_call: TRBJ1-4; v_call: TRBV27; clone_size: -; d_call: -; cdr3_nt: TGTGCCAGCAGTTTCTTCGGGCAGGGGGAAAAACTGTTTTTT; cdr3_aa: CASSFFGQGEKLFF
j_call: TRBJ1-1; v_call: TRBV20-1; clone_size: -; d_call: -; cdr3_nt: TGCAGTGCTAGACGTTCAGGGGTAGGGGGGCGGACTGAAGCTTTCTTT; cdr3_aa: CSARRSGVGGRTEAFF
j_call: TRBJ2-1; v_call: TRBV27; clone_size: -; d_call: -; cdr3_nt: TGTGCCAGCATGTCCAGGAACAATGAGCAGTTCTTC; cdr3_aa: CASMSRNNEQFF
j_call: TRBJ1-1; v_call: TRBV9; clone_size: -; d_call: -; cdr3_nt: TGTGCCAGCAGCGTACCGGGGTCTGAAGCTTTCTTT; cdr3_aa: CASSVPGSEAFF
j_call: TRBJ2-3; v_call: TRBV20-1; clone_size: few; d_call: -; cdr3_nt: TGCAGTGCTAGAGGCAGTGGGAATACGCAGTATTTT; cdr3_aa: CSARGSGNTQYF
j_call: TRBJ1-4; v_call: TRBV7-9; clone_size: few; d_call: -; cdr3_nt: TGTGCCAGCAGCACATCCGGGACCGAGTATGAAAAACTGTTTTTT; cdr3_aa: CASSTSGTEYEKLFF
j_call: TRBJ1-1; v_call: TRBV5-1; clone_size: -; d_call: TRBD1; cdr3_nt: TGCGCCAGCAGCTTGGCCTCGGACAGGAGGAACACTGAAGCTTTCTTT; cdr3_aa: CASSLASDRRNTEAFF
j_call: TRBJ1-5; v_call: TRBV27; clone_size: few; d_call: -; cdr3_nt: TGTGCCAGCAGTTCCGAGGGCAGGGCCAATCAGCCCCAGCATTTT; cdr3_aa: CASSSEGRANQPQHF
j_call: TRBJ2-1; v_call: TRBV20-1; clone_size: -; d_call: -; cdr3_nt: TGCAGTGCTAGAGATCCGCGACTGGGGGGACCTAGCTCCTACAATGAGCAGTTCTTC; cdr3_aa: CSARDPRLGGPSSYNEQFF
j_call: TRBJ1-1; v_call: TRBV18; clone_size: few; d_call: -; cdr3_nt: TGTGCCAGCTCCTACACCACCGGTAGGAACACTGAAGCTTTCTTT; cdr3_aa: CASSYTTGRNTEAFF
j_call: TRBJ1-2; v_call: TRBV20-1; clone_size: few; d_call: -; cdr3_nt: TGCAGTGCTAGAGATATACCCGGCTACACCTTC; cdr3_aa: CSARDIPGYTF
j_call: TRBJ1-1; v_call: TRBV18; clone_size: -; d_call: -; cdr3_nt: TGTGCCAGCTCACCACAGGGGGACCCGAACACTGAAGCTTTCTTT; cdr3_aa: CASSPQGDPNTEAFF
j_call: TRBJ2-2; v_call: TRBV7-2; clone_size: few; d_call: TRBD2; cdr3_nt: TGTGCCAGCAGCACTGGGGGGGTTCGAACCGGGGAGCTGTTTTTT; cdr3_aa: CASSTGGVRTGELFF
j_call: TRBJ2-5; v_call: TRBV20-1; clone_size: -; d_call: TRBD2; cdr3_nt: TGCAGTGCCTATCCCCTAGCGGGCCCCCAAGAGACCCAGTACTTC; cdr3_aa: CSAYPLAGPQETQYF
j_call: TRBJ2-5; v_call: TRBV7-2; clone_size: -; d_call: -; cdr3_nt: TGTGCCAGCAGCTTAGCCGGGTGGGGAAAGACCCAGTACTTC; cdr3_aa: CASSLAGWGKTQYF
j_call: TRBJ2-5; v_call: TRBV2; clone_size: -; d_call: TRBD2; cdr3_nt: TGTGCCAGCAGCTATGGAGGACGAGCGGGGAGAGAGACCCAGTACTTC; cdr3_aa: CASSYGGRAGRETQYF
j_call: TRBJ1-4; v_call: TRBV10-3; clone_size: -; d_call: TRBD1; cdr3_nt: TGTGCCATCAGTGAGTCCAGGGGGGGCCCTGAAAAACTGTTTTTT; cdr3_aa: CAISESRGGPEKLFF
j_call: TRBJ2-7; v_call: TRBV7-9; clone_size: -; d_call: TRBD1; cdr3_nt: TGTGCCAGCAGCTTAGGACAGGGGGCGGCCTACGAGCAGTACTTC; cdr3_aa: CASSLGQGAAYEQYF
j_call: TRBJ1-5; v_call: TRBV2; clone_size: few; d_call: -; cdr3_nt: TGTGCCAGCAGTGAGTCCGGGACTAACTATCAGCCCCAGCATTTT; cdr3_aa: CASSESGTNYQPQHF
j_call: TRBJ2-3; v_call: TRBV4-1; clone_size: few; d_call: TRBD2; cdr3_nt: TGCGCCAGCAGCCAAGTTCCCGCTAGCGGGAGCACAGATACGCAGTATTTT; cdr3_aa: CASSQVPASGSTDTQYF
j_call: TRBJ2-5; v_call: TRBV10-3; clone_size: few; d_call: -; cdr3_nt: TGTGCCATCAGTGTCGGACGGGGAAGGGAGACCCAGTACTTC; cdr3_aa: CAISVGRGRETQYF
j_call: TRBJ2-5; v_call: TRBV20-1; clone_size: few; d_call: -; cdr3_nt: TGCACCATCCCGGGAAACGCCATGGATGAGCAGTACTTC; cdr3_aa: CTIPGNAMDEQYF
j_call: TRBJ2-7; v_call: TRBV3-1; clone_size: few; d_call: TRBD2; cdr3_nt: TGTGCCAGCAGCCCTTATCCGGGACTACCCAACGAGCAGTACTTC; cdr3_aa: CASSPYPGLPNEQYF
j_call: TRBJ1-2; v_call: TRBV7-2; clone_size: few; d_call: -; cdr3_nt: TGTGCCAGCAGCGCACTGGGTGATGGCTACACCTTC; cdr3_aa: CASSALGDGYTF
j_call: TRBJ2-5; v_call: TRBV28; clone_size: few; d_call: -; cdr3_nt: TGTGCCAGCAGTACCCCCCGACAGACTCAAGAGACCCAGTACTTC; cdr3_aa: CASSTPRQTQETQYF
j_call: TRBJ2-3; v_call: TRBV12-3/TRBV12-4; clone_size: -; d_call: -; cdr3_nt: TGTGCCAGCAGTTTAACAGGTGGGGGAGATACGCAGTATTTT; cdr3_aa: CASSLTGGGDTQYF
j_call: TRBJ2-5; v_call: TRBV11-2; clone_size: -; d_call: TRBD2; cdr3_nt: TGTGCCAGCAGCTTAGGTAGCGGGTGGAAAGAGACCCAGTACTTC; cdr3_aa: CASSLGSGWKETQYF
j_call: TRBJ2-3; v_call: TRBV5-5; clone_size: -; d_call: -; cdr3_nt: TGTGCCAGCAGCTTCCGCGATTCAGGGCCTAGCACAGATACGCAGTATTTT; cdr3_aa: CASSFRDSGPSTDTQYF
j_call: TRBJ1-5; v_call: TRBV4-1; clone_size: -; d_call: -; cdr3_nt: TGCGCCAGCAGCCAAGGTCAGGGCCGCAATCAGCCCCAGCATTTT; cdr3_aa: CASSQGQGRNQPQHF
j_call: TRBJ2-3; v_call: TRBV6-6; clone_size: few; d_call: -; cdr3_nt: TGTGCCAGCAGTTACTACCCGTTAACAGATACGCAGTATTTT; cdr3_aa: CASSYYPLTDTQYF
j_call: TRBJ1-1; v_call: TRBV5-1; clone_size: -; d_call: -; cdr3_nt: TGCGCCAGCAGCTCACCGGGGAGACGGAACACTGAAGCTTTCTTT; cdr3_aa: CASSSPGRRNTEAFF
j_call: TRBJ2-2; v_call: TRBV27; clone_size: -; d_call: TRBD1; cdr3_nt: TGTGCCAGCAGTTCCGATGACAGGGGGCTCGGGGTATACACCGGGGAGCTGTTTTTT; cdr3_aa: CASSSDDRGLGVYTGELFF
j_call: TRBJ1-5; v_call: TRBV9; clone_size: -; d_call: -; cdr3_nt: TGTGCCAGCAGCCCCGGGGGGACATTTCAGCCCCAGCATTTT; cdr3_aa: CASSPGGTFQPQHF
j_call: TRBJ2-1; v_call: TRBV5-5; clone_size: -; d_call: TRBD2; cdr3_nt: TGTGCCAGCAGCAACTACCGGGGGGTCAAAAACAATGAGCAGTTCTTC; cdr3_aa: CASSNYRGVKNNEQFF